The rows below give T cell receptor beta chains drawn from one sample of a study of shared clonotypes between healthy human individuals. Profiled with immunoSEQ multiplex PCR; TCRdb holds only in-frame clones, not every one. This table has about 1 million clones, 60% to 80% appearing once. Sequences were obtained from memory CD4+ T cells sorted from blood. The receptors derive from a man aged 18 to 30 in good health. The CDR3 runs from the conserved cysteine through the conserved F or W. The order of the fields is J gene, V gene, CDR3 protein.

j_call: TRBJ2-7; v_call: TRBV7-9; cdr3_aa: CASSLAGLPYEQYF
j_call: TRBJ2-1; v_call: TRBV18; cdr3_aa: CASSSSFRGGDNEQFF
j_call: TRBJ2-6; v_call: TRBV5-6; cdr3_aa: CASSLTGQGVSGANVLTF
j_call: TRBJ2-6; v_call: TRBV5-6; cdr3_aa: CASSLRSAGANVLTF
j_call: TRBJ2-7; v_call: TRBV19; cdr3_aa: CASRGDRSYEQYF
j_call: TRBJ2-1; v_call: TRBV19; cdr3_aa: CASSMSAGSYNEQFF
j_call: TRBJ2-7; v_call: TRBV29-1; cdr3_aa: CSVEFDWGSYEQYF
j_call: TRBJ2-2; v_call: TRBV4-1; cdr3_aa: CASSPRDRAGELFF
j_call: TRBJ2-3; v_call: TRBV4-1; cdr3_aa: CASSQTGNTDTQYF
j_call: TRBJ2-7; v_call: TRBV4-1; cdr3_aa: CASSQGLEVSSYEQYF
j_call: TRBJ1-5; v_call: TRBV2; cdr3_aa: CASRVGQGLSQPQHF
j_call: TRBJ1-2; v_call: TRBV30; cdr3_aa: CAWRRKQGGQGYTF
j_call: TRBJ2-1; v_call: TRBV14; cdr3_aa: CASSLRQGEGNEQFF
j_call: TRBJ2-7; v_call: TRBV2; cdr3_aa: CASRRAGNTYEQYF
j_call: TRBJ1-2; v_call: TRBV9; cdr3_aa: CASSGSSWGDYGYTF
j_call: TRBJ2-3; v_call: TRBV7-7; cdr3_aa: CASSPLSGGSTDTQYF
j_call: TRBJ2-7; v_call: TRBV7-9; cdr3_aa: CASSRNERGYEQYF
j_call: TRBJ1-2; v_call: TRBV10-3; cdr3_aa: CAITPSGTGLDGYTF
j_call: TRBJ2-3; v_call: TRBV6-5; cdr3_aa: CASSIRGSTDTQYF
j_call: TRBJ2-3; v_call: TRBV9; cdr3_aa: CASSVMVSGVDTQYF
j_call: TRBJ1-4; v_call: TRBV5-1; cdr3_aa: CASSEGNGEKLFF
j_call: TRBJ2-4; v_call: TRBV11-2; cdr3_aa: CASSPLRGTTEAKNIQYF
j_call: TRBJ1-2; v_call: TRBV28; cdr3_aa: CASSAGTVDGYTF
j_call: TRBJ2-3; v_call: TRBV7-2; cdr3_aa: CASSLGTNGDTQYF
j_call: TRBJ2-3; v_call: TRBV9; cdr3_aa: CASSVANWEAGGPPDTQYF
j_call: TRBJ2-2; v_call: TRBV5-1; cdr3_aa: CASSSGLAGANTGELFF
j_call: TRBJ1-5; v_call: TRBV30; cdr3_aa: CAWSPGQGGNQPQHF
j_call: TRBJ2-3; v_call: TRBV10-1; cdr3_aa: CASSLGLAGATSTDTQYF
j_call: TRBJ2-5; v_call: TRBV5-1; cdr3_aa: CASSLETSGRTQYF
j_call: TRBJ1-5; v_call: TRBV28; cdr3_aa: CASSTGLLDQPQHF
j_call: TRBJ2-3; v_call: TRBV6-6; cdr3_aa: CASSYSRGSTDTQYF
j_call: TRBJ1-5; v_call: TRBV19; cdr3_aa: CASSIFVSGGGRMPQHF
j_call: TRBJ2-7; v_call: TRBV30; cdr3_aa: CAWSQGYEQYF
j_call: TRBJ1-5; v_call: TRBV10-3; cdr3_aa: CAISEGGFLGNQPQHF
j_call: TRBJ2-1; v_call: TRBV19; cdr3_aa: CASSNQLRQFF
j_call: TRBJ1-6; v_call: TRBV30; cdr3_aa: CAWSVLGGGSPLHF
j_call: TRBJ2-1; v_call: TRBV10-3; cdr3_aa: CAISESTGANEQFF
j_call: TRBJ2-7; v_call: TRBV6-1; cdr3_aa: CASSEQDSRHAQYF
j_call: TRBJ2-5; v_call: TRBV4-1; cdr3_aa: CASRRPGQGEETQYF
j_call: TRBJ2-1; v_call: TRBV15; cdr3_aa: CATSREQQAGNEQFF
j_call: TRBJ2-3; v_call: TRBV5-1; cdr3_aa: CASGAASTDTQYF
j_call: TRBJ2-3; v_call: TRBV5-4; cdr3_aa: CASSFSGQGASDTQYF
j_call: TRBJ2-1; v_call: TRBV18; cdr3_aa: CASSRGLAGGRPEFF
j_call: TRBJ2-1; v_call: TRBV10-3; cdr3_aa: CAISESSGNEQFF